Below, 21 T cell receptor beta chains from the same sample are listed, as sequenced in a study of blood T cell repertoires in COVID-19. The table came from immunoSEQ multiplex PCR; TCRdb's copy has only in-frame clones and leaves some out. The sample consists of about 300,000 clones, 85% to 90% of them appearing once. The specimen was PBMCs or T cells enriched from blood (not recorded which). The receptors shown here come from a man between 25 and 39 years old who had recovered from COVID-19.

The chain carries TRBV5-6 and TRBJ1-1; D is unclear. This CDR3 spans 18 amino acids. Trimming cost V 0 bases and J 7 bases, with 25 bases left between them. Germline V lookup: CDR1 SGHDT, CDR2 YYEEEE. The CDR3 reads CASSLDRWAGDTGGEAFF. The DNA of the CDR3 is TGTGCCAGCAGCTTGGATAGGTGGGCGGGTGACACGGGTGGTGAAGCTTTCTTT.

This sequence joins TRBV7-8 and TRBJ2-1; D may be TRBD2 (5 bases). The CDR3 is 15 amino acids. The V gene lost 6 bases and the J gene lost 6 bases, with 18 bases spanning the gap. Germline CDR1 SGHVS, CDR2 FQNEAQ. In nucleotides, the CDR3 is TGTGCCAGCAGTCAGAGAGGAGGCCTGAGCAATGAGCAGTTCTTC. It specifies CASSQRGGLSNEQFF.

The rearrangement joins TRBV11-2 to TRBJ2-7; 11 bases line up with TRBD2. Germline loops: CDR1 SGHAT, CDR2 FQNNGV. The trim removed 3 bases at V and 4 bases at J, leaving 14 bases unmatched. This CDR3 region has 18 residues. DNA for the CDR3: TGTGCCAGCAGCTTGGGACTAGCGGTCGGTAAATTCGGGTACGAGCAGTACTTC. This gives the protein CASSLGLAVGKFGYEQYF.

The chain combines TRBV5-6 with TRBJ2-7, with TRBD2 identical over 9 bases. Looked up from germline, CDR1 is SGHDT and CDR2 is YYEEEE. CDR3 size: 14 residues. J was trimmed by 2 bases and V by 5 bases; bases with no gene match: 5. The CDR3 here is CASRRAGGAYEQYF. In DNA, the CDR3 is TGTGCCAGCAGGAGGGCGGGAGGGGCCTACGAGCAGTACTTC.

The V and J genes are TRBV14 and TRBJ2-7, with 9 bases that match TRBD1. Losses at the gene ends were 1 base for V and 6 bases for J; bases not matched to a gene: 4. The V gene's germline CDR1 is SGHDN and CDR2 FVKESK. The CDR3 spans 14 residues. The CDR3 DNA follows: TGTGCCAGCAGCCAAGCCGGGACAGGGCCCGAGCAGTACTTC. Amino acids: CASSQAGTGPEQYF.

The chain joins TRBV21-1 to TRBJ1-1. TRBV21-1 corresponds to a pseudogene. The CDR3 extends over 14 amino acids. The DNA for the CDR3 is TGTGCCAGCAGCAAAGTTCCGGGGGGCACTGAAGCTTTCTTT. Translation gives CASSKVPGGTEAFF.

This rearrangement joins TRBV10-3 to TRBJ2-5; a possible D gene is TRBD2 (6 bases). V lost 8 bases to trimming and J lost 2 bases, with 18 bases between them. This CDR3 region has 15 residues. Germline loops: CDR1 ENHRY, CDR2 SYGVKD. CDR3 nucleotides: TGTGCCATCGGAGGGCAGGGAGAGGGACAAGAGACCCAGTACTTC. It codes for CAIGGQGEGQETQYF.

V and J are TRBV5-8 and TRBJ2-1, with D perhaps TRBD1 (5 bases). The germline V gene has CDR1 SGHTS and CDR2 YDEGEE. The CDR3 is 12 amino acids. V gave up 7 bases and J gave up 7 bases, with 12 bases separating them. DNA for the CDR3: TGTGCCAGCGGCAGGGAAAGAAATGAGCAGTTCTTC. Translating it yields CASGRERNEQFF.

The chain links TRBV5-6 to TRBJ2-5; D is undetermined. Germline V gives CDR1 SGHDT, CDR2 YYEEEE. V was clipped by 0 bases and J by 3 bases, with 12 bases between them. This CDR3 is built from 15 residues. The CDR3: CASSLGGRPKETQYF. The DNA of the CDR3 is TGTGCCAGCAGCTTGGGTGGCAGGCCGAAAGAGACCCAGTACTTC.

The chain joins TRBV6-5 to TRBJ2-7; possible D gene TRBD1, 6 bases. There are 13 residues in the CDR3. V was trimmed by 6 bases and J by 2 bases, leaving 11 bases between them. Germline CDR1 reads MNHEY; CDR2 reads SVGAGI. Here the CDR3 DNA reads TGTGCCAGCAGACCAGGACAGCCCTACGAGCAGTACTTC. It specifies CASRPGQPYEQYF.

The chain carries TRBV11-3 and TRBJ1-1, with D possibly TRBD1 on 5 matching bases. From germline, CDR1 is SGHNT and CDR2 YENEEA. Deletions cut 0 bases from V and 7 bases from J, with 6 bases between. The CDR3 spans 12 residues. CDR3 nucleotides: TGTGCCAGCAGCTTAGACAGGGTTGAAGCTTTCTTT. Protein sequence: CASSLDRVEAFF.

This chain uses TRBV29-1 with TRBJ2-3, with D unresolved. The CDR3 totals 11 residues. The germline V gene encodes CDR1 SQVTM and CDR2 ANQGSEA. The V end was cut by 6 bases, the J end by 4 bases, with 8 bases between. In DNA, the CDR3 is TGCAGCGTGAAACAAGCAGATACGCAGTATTTT. This translates into CSVKQADTQYF.

This sequence joins TRBV15 and TRBJ2-1; 10 positions agree with TRBD2. Germline CDR1 LNHNV, CDR2 YYDKDF (reference sequence). The CDR3 has 16 residues. V lost 3 bases to trimming and J lost 9 bases; unmatched junction nucleotides: 11. CDR3 bases: TGTGCCACCAGCAGCGCCATTCTAGCGGGAGAATTTGAGCAGTTCTTC. It encodes CATSSAILAGEFEQFF.

The V gene is TRBV2, the J gene TRBJ2-1; 7 nucleotides align to TRBD1. The CDR3 is made up of 13 amino acids. In germline, CDR1 is SNHLY, CDR2 FYNNEI. The V segment lost 8 bases and the J segment 15 bases; nucleotides outside the gene matches: 16. The CDR3 bases are TGTGCCAGCGGACTTGACAGGGAGTCCCACGTGTTCTTC. Translation: CASGLDRESHVFF. Full variable domain (missing parts from reference TRBV2 and TRBJ2-1): EPEVTQTPSHQVTQMGQEVILRCVPISNHLYFYWYRQILGQKVEFLVSFYNNEISEKSEIFDDQFSVERPDGSNFTLKIRSTKLEDSAMYFCASGLDRESHVFFGPGTRLTVL.

The chain uses TRBV4-2 and TRBJ2-2; TRBD2 matches at 7 bases. This CDR3 contains 15 residues. Germline-derived CDR1 and CDR2 are LGHNA and YNFKEQ. V shed 4 bases and J 8 bases; nucleotides not matched to a gene: 10. CDR3 nucleotides: TGTGCCAGCAGCCCCTACGGCCAGCGGGGAGGGGAGCTGTTTTTT. Amino acids: CASSPYGQRGGELFF.

A few counts support this clone. This chain links TRBV28 with TRBJ1-6, with a possible D match to TRBD1 (5 bases). Germline V gene lookup returns CDR1 MDHEN and CDR2 SYDVKM. CDR3 size: 14 residues. With 4 bases removed from V and 10 bases from J, the gap between germline ends came to 14 bases. CDR3 nucleotide sequence: TGTGCCAGCAGTTGGACCCAGGGTTCCTCACCCCTCCACTTT. Amino acid sequence: CASSWTQGSSPLHF.

This chain links TRBV2 with TRBJ2-7, with 7 bases identical to TRBD1. Per germline, CDR1 SNHLY and CDR2 FYNNEI. CDR3 size: 14 residues. Germline trimming cut 3 bases from V and 0 bases from J; bases unmatched to any gene: 2. CDR3 in DNA: TGTGCCAGCAGTGATGGACAGGCCTCCTACGAGCAGTACTTC. It encodes CASSDGQASYEQYF. The full variable domain, completed using reference TRBV2 and TRBJ2-7, is EPEVTQTPSHQVTQMGQEVILRCVPISNHLYFYWYRQILGQKVEFLVSFYNNEISEKSEIFDDQFSVERPDGSNFTLKIRSTKLEDSAMYFCASSDGQASYEQYFGPGTRLTVT.

The CDR3 loop is CASSLAGGFPEAFF. In DNA form, the CDR3 reads TGTGCCAGCAGCTTGGCCGGGGGGTTCCCTGAAGCTTTCTTT. The rearrangement uses TRBV5-5 and TRBJ1-1, with D perhaps TRBD1 (5 bases). The CDR3 is 14 amino acids. Germline V gene lookup returns CDR1 SGHKS and CDR2 YYEKEE (reference sequence). V lost 0 bases and J 6 bases, leaving 12 bases between the germline ends.

In DNA form, the CDR3 reads TGTGCCAGCAGGTTTCGGTACGAGCAGTACTTC. It encodes CASRFRYEQYF. The chain recombines TRBV6-5 with TRBJ2-7; D remains ambiguous. V dropped 6 bases and J dropped 4 bases, with 7 bases sitting between them. The CDR3 is 11 amino acids. Germline CDR1 and CDR2: MNHEY and SVGAGI.

This clone was detected only a few times. The chain couples TRBV5-1 to TRBJ1-1; D not certain. Germline V gene sequence: CDR1 SGHRS, CDR2 YFSETQ. Trimming cost V 1 base and J 7 bases, with 8 bases left between them. The CDR3 runs 12 residues. The CDR3 bases are TGCGCCAGCAGCTTGTACCGGAGTGAAGCTTTCTTT. It is translated as CASSLYRSEAFF.

The V and J genes are TRBV6-5 and TRBJ1-5, with a weak D call TRBD1 (5 bases). The CDR3 covers 13 residues. Germline-derived CDR1 and CDR2 are MNHEY and SVGAGI. The ends were cut back, 6 bases at V and 5 bases at J, with 11 bases in the middle. In DNA, the CDR3 is TGTGCCAGCAGGGCCACAGGCCATCAGCCCCAGCATTTT. The encoded protein is CASRATGHQPQHF.